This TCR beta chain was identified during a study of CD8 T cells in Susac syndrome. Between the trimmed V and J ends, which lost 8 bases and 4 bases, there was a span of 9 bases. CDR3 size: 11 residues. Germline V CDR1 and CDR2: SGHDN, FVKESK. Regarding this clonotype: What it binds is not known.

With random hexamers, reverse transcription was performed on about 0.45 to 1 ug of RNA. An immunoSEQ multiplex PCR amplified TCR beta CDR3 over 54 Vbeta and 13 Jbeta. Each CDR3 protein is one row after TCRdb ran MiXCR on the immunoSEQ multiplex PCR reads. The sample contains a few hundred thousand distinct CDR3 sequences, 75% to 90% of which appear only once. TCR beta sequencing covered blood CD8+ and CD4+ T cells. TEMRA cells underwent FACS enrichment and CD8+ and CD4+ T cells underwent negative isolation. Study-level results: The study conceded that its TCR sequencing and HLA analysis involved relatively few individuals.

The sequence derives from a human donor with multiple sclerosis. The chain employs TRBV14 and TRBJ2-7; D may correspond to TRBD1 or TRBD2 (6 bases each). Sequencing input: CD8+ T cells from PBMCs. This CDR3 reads CASGGGYEQYF. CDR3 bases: TGTGCCAGCGGAGGGGGATACGAGCAGTACTTC.